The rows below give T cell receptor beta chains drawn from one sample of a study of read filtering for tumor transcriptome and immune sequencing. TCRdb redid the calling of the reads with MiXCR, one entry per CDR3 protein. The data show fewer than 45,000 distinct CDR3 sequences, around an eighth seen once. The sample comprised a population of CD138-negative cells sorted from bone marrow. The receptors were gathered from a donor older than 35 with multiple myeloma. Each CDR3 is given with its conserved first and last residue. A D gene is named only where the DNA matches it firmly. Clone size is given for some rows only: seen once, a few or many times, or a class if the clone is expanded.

TGTGCCAGCAGCTTAACTGGGGGACGGGGCACTGAAGCTTTCTTT CASSLTGGRGTEAFF TRBJ1-1 TRBV7-3 15 many .
TGTGCCAGCAGACAATCCTTGCCAACCGGGGAGCTGTTTTTT CASRQSLPTGELFF TRBJ2-2 TRBV6-5 14 many .
TGCGCCAGCAGCTTGGGGGGAGGAGACAATGTCGAGCAGTTCTTC CASSLGGGDNVEQFF TRBJ2-1 TRBV5-1 15 . .
TGTGCCATCAGTGCCCCGGGACAGGGGACCGGGGAGCTGTTTTTT CAISAPGQGTGELFF TRBJ2-2 TRBV10-3 15 many TRBD1
TGCAGCGTTGCGCCCCGGACAAACCAAGAGACCCAGTACTTC CSVAPRTNQETQYF TRBJ2-5 TRBV29-1 14 many .
TGCAGTGCTAGGACATCCGACAAGAACACTGAAGCTTTCTTT CSARTSDKNTEAFF TRBJ1-1 TRBV20-1 14 many .
TGTGCCAGTAGTGAACCGCGCTCTGGAAACACCATATATTTT CASSEPRSGNTIYF TRBJ1-3 TRBV2 14 . .
TGCAGCGCCAAGAAGCGGGACACAGATACGCAGTATTTT CSAKKRDTDTQYF TRBJ2-3 TRBV29-1 13 many TRBD2
TGTGCCAGCAGCTCCCGGACTAGCTGGATAACGCAGTATTTT CASSSRTSWITQYF TRBJ2-3 TRBV11-2 14 many TRBD2
TGTGCCAGCAGCTTAGGACAGGGAAAAGAGACCCAGTACTTC CASSLGQGKETQYF TRBJ2-5 TRBV7-9 14 many TRBD1
TGTGCCAGTAGTAAACCAGGGGGGCACACCGGGGAGCTGTTTTTT CASSKPGGHTGELFF TRBJ2-2 TRBV19 15 . .
TGTGCCAGCAGTGACCGGGAACAGTACTTC CASSDREQYF TRBJ2-7 TRBV25-1 10 many .
TGCAGCGTTGAAGTTAGCGGGAGGGCCCGAGAGCAGTTCTTC CSVEVSGRAREQFF TRBJ2-1 TRBV29-1 14 many TRBD2
TGCAGCGTTGAGACGGACAGGGATAACACTGAAGCTTTCTTT CSVETDRDNTEAFF TRBJ1-1 TRBV29-1 14 many TRBD1
TGTGCCAGCAGCCTTCGGGTACACCCCGGTGGCTACACCTTC CASSLRVHPGGYTF TRBJ1-2 TRBV3-1 14 many .
TGCAGCGCAGCGGGACTAGCGGGAGTACGGCCCGTAGGCGAGCAGTACTTC CSAAGLAGVRPVGEQYF TRBJ2-7 TRBV29-1 17 many TRBD2
TGTGCCAGCAGTGTCCGGACAACGAACACCGGGGAGCTGTTTTTT CASSVRTTNTGELFF TRBJ2-2 TRBV2 15 few .